A single sample gave rise to the 23 T cell receptor beta chains below, sequenced in a study of T cells after yellow fever vaccination. TCRdb redid the calling of the 5' RACE reads with MiXCR, one entry per CDR3 protein. The data contain about 340,000 distinct CDR3 sequences, almost 4% of them seen just once; the ten biggest clones take up 20% to 25%. The sample in question was PBMCs, obtained 5 days after the yellow fever booster vaccination. The receptor source for this set is a young man who received the YFV17D yellow fever vaccine.

This clonotype has just a few counts. The chain carries TRBV7-9 and TRBJ2-5; 7 positions match TRBD2. V dropped 3 bases and J dropped 2; count of bases not matched to a gene: 9. Germline CDR1 is SEHNR and CDR2 is FQNEAQ (reference sequence). The CDR3 is made up of 16 amino acids. CDR3 nucleotide sequence: TGTGCCAGCAGCTTCACCCGGGGAGGGAATCAAGAGACCCAGTACTTC. This translates into CASSFTRGGNQETQYF. The variable domain in full, completed from reference TRBV7-9 and TRBJ2-5, reads DTGVSQNPRHKITKRGQNVTFRCDPISEHNRLYWYRQTLGQGPEFLTYFQNEAQLEKSRLLSDRFSAERPKGSFSTLEIQRTEQGDSAMYLCASSFTRGGNQETQYFGPGTRLLVL.

The DNA for the CDR3 is TGTGCCAGCAGCTTAAGCCAGGGGTATGAGCAGTTCTTC. Protein: CASSLSQGYEQFF. V usage is TRBV7-9 and J usage is TRBJ2-1; D may be TRBD1 (6 bases). Germline CDR1 reads SEHNR; CDR2 reads FQNEAQ (reference sequence). CDR3 length: 13 amino acids. V was trimmed by 2 bases and J by 8 bases, leaving 10 bases between them.

This clonotype was counted ten times or more. The J gene is TRBJ2-2, the V gene TRBV20-1; a possible D gene is TRBD2 (6 bases). Trimming shortened V by 4 bases and J by 0 bases, and 18 bases separated the two germline ends. The CDR3 runs to 17 residues. CDR1 is DFQATT, CDR2 SNEGSKA, per germline (reference sequence). The CDR3 coding sequence is TGCAGTGCTACCCCGGAGGGCTTTTACGCGAACACCGGGGAGCTGTTTTTT. Its translation is CSATPEGFYANTGELFF.

This clonotype has at least ten counts. The chain links TRBV7-2 to TRBJ1-1; maybe TRBD1 (5 bases). The CDR3 is 14 amino acids. Germline V gives CDR1 SGHTA, CDR2 FQGNSA. Trimming removed 4 bases from V and 3 bases from J, with 12 bases in between. The CDR3: CASSSQGGDTEAFF. DNA of the CDR3: TGTGCCAGCAGCTCGCAGGGTGGGGACACTGAAGCTTTCTTT.

This clonotype turned up a few times. The chain employs TRBV2 and TRBJ1-2; tentative D call: TRBD1 (6 bases). V lost 5 bases and J 2 bases, leaving 9 bases between the germline ends. Looked up from germline, CDR1 is SNHLY and CDR2 is FYNNEI. This CDR3 has 13 residues. CDR3 region: CASSNRANYGYTF. The DNA for the CDR3 is TGTGCCAGCAGTAACAGGGCCAACTATGGCTACACCTTC.

The sample holds many counts of this clonotype. The chain is built from TRBV19 and TRBJ2-1; the match to TRBD2 covers 9 bases. Losses at the gene ends were 3 bases for V and 8 bases for J; bases not matched to a gene: 8. CDR3 size: 15 residues. The germline V gene has CDR1 LNHDA and CDR2 SQIVND (reference sequence). CDR3 protein: CASSIRRGGRDEQFF. The CDR3 region has the DNA TGTGCCAGTAGTATCAGGCGGGGGGGCAGGGATGAGCAGTTCTTC.

V gene TRBV6-6 combines with J gene TRBJ1-2, with D possibly TRBD1 on 6 matching bases. Germline V lookup: CDR1 MNHNY, CDR2 SVGAGI (reference sequence). The V and J ends lost 7 bases and 3 bases respectively, with 18 bases between them. This CDR3 has 15 amino acids. The CDR3 reads CASTLGPDRYYGYTF. CDR3 nucleotide sequence: TGTGCCAGCACTTTAGGTCCGGACAGATACTATGGCTACACCTTC.

Ten or more counts support this clonotype. V usage is TRBV12-3 or TRBV12-4 and J usage is TRBJ1-2; D possibly corresponds to TRBD1 (5 bases). The ends were cut back, 4 bases at V and 0 bases at J, with 12 bases in the middle. The CDR3 is 15 residues long. The CDR3 reads CASSSGRRPNYGYTF. DNA of the CDR3: TGTGCCAGCAGTTCGGGACGGAGACCTAACTATGGCTACACCTTC.

This clonotype was observed a few times. The J gene is TRBJ1-5, the V gene TRBV27, with a weak D call TRBD1 (6 bases). Trimming removed 3 bases at V and 0 bases at J, with 15 bases between. CDR3 length equals 17 residues. Germline CDR1 MNHEY, CDR2 SMNVEV (reference sequence). The CDR3 bases are TGTGCCAGCAGTTTTTCTCCGGGACATTATAGCAATCAGCCCCAGCATTTT. It yields the protein CASSFSPGHYSNQPQHF.

The chain employs TRBV25-1 and TRBJ1-1; 9 bases map to TRBD1. Germline-derived CDR1 and CDR2 are MGHDK and SYGVNS. This CDR3 is built from 14 residues. Trimming at V came to 4 bases and at J to 4 bases, leaving 4 bases not matched to a gene. CDR3 DNA: TGTGCCAGCAGTGTTGGGACAGGGAGCACTGAAGCTTTCTTT. Translated, it gives CASSVGTGSTEAFF. The full variable domain, completed using reference TRBV25-1 and TRBJ1-1, is EADIYQTPRYLVIGTGKKITLECSQTMGHDKMYWYQQDPGMELHLIHYSYGVNSTEKGDLSSESTVSRIRTEHFPLTLESARPSHTSQYLCASSVGTGSTEAFFGQGTRLTVV.

This clonotype has ten or more counts. This chain links TRBV6-6 with TRBJ2-7; 10 nucleotides agree with TRBD2. The CDR3 is made up of 16 amino acids. V trimming: 2 bases; J trimming: 2 bases; junction bases outside the gene matches: 6. Germline CDR1 and CDR2: MNHNY and SVGAGI (reference sequence). CDR3 DNA sequence: TGTGCCAGCAGTTACGGTAGCGGGGGGTCCACCTACGAGCAGTACGTC. Translating it yields CASSYGSGGSTYEQYV.

Concerning this clonotype: Sequence at one end of the junction differs from germline and may be a read error. This chain connects TRBV30 to TRBJ2-1; D gene uncertain. CDR3 length: 13 amino acids. Germline CDR1 is GTSNPN and CDR2 is SVGIG (reference sequence). The CDR3 is CGWSGGMGDEQFF. CDR3 nucleotides: TGTGGCTGGTCGGGTGGGATGGGCGATGAGCAGTTCTTC.

This clonotype came up many times. This chain uses TRBV9 with TRBJ2-5; TRBD2 matches at 9 bases. Germline V lookup: CDR1 SGDLS, CDR2 YYNGEE. The CDR3 is 16 residues long. V was clipped by 2 bases and J by 5 bases; unmatched bases: 10. CDR3 DNA sequence: TGTGCCAGCAGCGTGTGGGTTAGCGGGGGCGGTGAGACCCAGTACTTC. Protein: CASSVWVSGGGETQYF.

The gene calls are TRBV6-2 or TRBV6-3 and TRBJ1-2; a weak D match, TRBD1 (5 bases). The germline V gene has CDR1 MNHEY and CDR2 SVGEGT. CDR3 size: 14 residues. V was clipped by 6 bases and J by 4 bases, with 15 bases between them. CDR3 in DNA: TGTGCCAGCAGCGCCTATGGAGGGGTCTATGGCTACACCTTC. This sequence encodes CASSAYGGVYGYTF.

This clonotype has ten or more counts. The V call is TRBV24-1, the J call TRBJ2-3; perhaps TRBD2 as D (6 bases). The V gene lost 9 bases and the J gene lost 5 bases, with 20 bases spanning the gap. The CDR3 loop spans 15 amino acids. In germline, CDR1 is KGHDR, CDR2 SFDVKD. CDR3 bases: TGTGCCACCGCGGGGACCCCCGGGATTGGAGATACGCAGTATTTT. Amino acid sequence: CATAGTPGIGDTQYF.

In its sample, this clonotype was seen many times. The J gene is TRBJ2-7, the V gene TRBV3-1, with D possibly TRBD1 on 5 matching bases. Trimming removed 1 base at V and 6 bases at J, with 16 bases between. The CDR3 covers 15 residues. Looked up from germline, CDR1 is LGHDT and CDR2 is YNNKEL (reference sequence). CDR3 residues: CASSQVGQGGSEQYF. Written as DNA, the CDR3 is TGTGCCAGCAGCCAAGTCGGGCAGGGTGGAAGCGAGCAGTACTTC.

This clonotype was found many times. The chain employs TRBV7-2 and TRBJ1-4, with D unresolved. CDR1 and CDR2 from the germline V gene are SGHTA and FQGNSA. CDR3 length: 13 amino acids. The germline V and J ends were trimmed by 5 bases and 12 bases, with 16 bases remaining between them. CDR3 sequence: CASSISRVSELFF. In DNA form, the CDR3 reads TGTGCCAGCAGCATCTCTCGGGTCTCCGAACTGTTTTTT.

This chain joins TRBV27 and TRBJ2-7; 11 bases fit TRBD1. J was trimmed by 0 bases and V by 0 bases; bases with no gene match: 1. In germline, CDR1 is MNHEY, CDR2 SMNVEV (reference sequence). This CDR3 comprises 16 residues. This CDR3 is CASSLSGTGGSYEQYV. The CDR3 DNA sequence: TGTGCCAGCAGTTTATCCGGGACAGGGGGCTCCTACGAGCAGTACGTC.

This chain joins TRBV6-6 and TRBJ2-5; either TRBD1 or TRBD2 may fit D (5 bases each). Looked up from germline, CDR1 is MNHNY and CDR2 is SVGAGI (reference sequence). Trimming removed 6 bases from V and 1 base from J, with 15 bases in between. There are 15 residues in the CDR3. CDR3: CASSPSRGPQETQYF. The CDR3 DNA follows: TGTGCCAGCAGCCCCTCTCGGGGCCCCCAAGAGACCCAGTACTTC.

This clonotype showed up just a few times. V gene TRBV5-4 combines with J gene TRBJ2-3, with TRBD1 matching 7 bases. Germline trimming cut 3 bases from V and 2 bases from J; bases unmatched to any gene: 9. Looked up from germline, CDR1 is SGHNT and CDR2 is YYREEE (reference sequence). CDR3 length: 16 amino acids. The CDR3 region is CASSSKSTGTTDTQYF. CDR3 bases: TGTGCCAGCAGCTCGAAATCGACAGGGACCACAGATACGCAGTATTTT.

The rearrangement links TRBV5-1 to TRBJ2-3; D is tentatively TRBD1 or TRBD2 (6 bases each). Trimming removed 0 bases at V and 7 bases at J, with 15 bases between. This CDR3 has 15 residues. Germline V lookup: CDR1 SGHRS, CDR2 YFSETQ. The CDR3 here is CASSLDPGAGNTQYF. CDR3 DNA sequence: TGCGCCAGCAGCTTGGACCCGGGGGCGGGAAATACGCAGTATTTT.

This clonotype was counted at least ten times. The chain employs TRBV5-1 and TRBJ1-1, with D possibly matching TRBD1 (6 bases). CDR1 SGHRS and CDR2 YFSETQ come from the germline V gene. The CDR3 runs 14 residues. V gave up 7 bases and J gave up 1 base, with 14 bases separating them. CDR3 in DNA: TGCGCCAGCCATACCCAACAGGGGAACACTGAAGCTTTCTTT. This codes for CASHTQQGNTEAFF.

The table lists this clonotype with many counts. The V and J genes are TRBV7-2 and TRBJ2-5, with D unclear. CDR1 is SGHTA and CDR2 is FQGNSA in the germline V gene. The V gene lost 4 bases and the J gene lost 2 bases, with 8 bases spanning the gap. This CDR3 comprises 13 residues. CDR3 in amino acids: CASSSSRQETQYF. In nucleotides, the CDR3 is TGTGCCAGCAGCTCTTCGCGGCAAGAGACCCAGTACTTC.